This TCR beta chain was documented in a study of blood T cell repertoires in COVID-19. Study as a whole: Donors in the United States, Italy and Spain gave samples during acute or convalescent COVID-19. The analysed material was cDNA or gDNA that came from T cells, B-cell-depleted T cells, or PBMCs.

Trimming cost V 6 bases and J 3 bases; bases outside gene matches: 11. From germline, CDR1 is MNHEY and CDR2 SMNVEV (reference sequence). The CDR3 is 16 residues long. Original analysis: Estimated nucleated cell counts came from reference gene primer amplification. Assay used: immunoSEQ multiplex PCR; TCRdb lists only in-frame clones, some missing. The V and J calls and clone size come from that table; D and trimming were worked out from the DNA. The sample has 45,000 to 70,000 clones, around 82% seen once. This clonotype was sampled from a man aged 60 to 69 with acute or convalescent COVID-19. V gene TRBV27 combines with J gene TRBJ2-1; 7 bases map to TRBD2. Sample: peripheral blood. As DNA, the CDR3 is TGTGCCAGCAGCTCCCTCAGACTAGCCAACTACAATGAGCAGTTCTTC. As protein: CASSSLRLANYNEQFF.